This T cell receptor (beta chain) is from a study of shared clonotypes between healthy human individuals. The CDR3 covers 15 residues. Looked up from germline, CDR1 is MGHDK and CDR2 is SYGVNS. The trim removed 1 base at V and 8 bases at J, leaving 5 bases unmatched. Profiling relied on immunoSEQ multiplex PCR, and the TCRdb table lists in-frame clones only, not all of them. The table lists about 2.3 million clones, 80% to 95% of them singletons, with approximately 0.4% in the top ten. This TCR derives from a man between 18 and 29 years old in good health. Some clones in this sample may be carry-over from other donors' samples. The chain recombines TRBV25-1 with TRBJ1-2, with 12 bases fitting TRBD1. The sequencing input was naive CD4+ T cells from PBMCs. Subset indicated: CD45RA+ positively selected. CDR3 residues: CASSESGTGGRGYTF. The CDR3, as DNA: TGTGCCAGCAGTGAATCTGGGACAGGGGGCCGAGGCTACACCTTC.